The sequence of this TCR beta chain was determined in a study of blood T cell repertoires in COVID-19. Study-level information: The United States, Italy and Spain supplied acute and convalescent COVID-19 samples. T cells, B-cell-depleted T cells, or PBMCs supplied cDNA or gDNA.

In the original processing: The assay estimated nucleated cells by amplifying reference gene primers. The method was immunoSEQ multiplex PCR; TCRdb's version includes in-frame clones alone and lacks a portion of them. D and trimming come from the DNA, and the V and J calls and clone size come from that table. The table includes over 200,000 clones, 84% detected once. The CDR3 is made up of 13 amino acids. Trimming stripped 5 bases from V and 9 bases from J, with 16 bases between. Germline-derived CDR1 and CDR2 are KGHSH and LQKENI. The specimen was peripheral blood. The source of this sequence is a woman of 80 years or more with active or convalescent COVID-19. V gene TRBV18 combines with J gene TRBJ2-5, with D possibly matching TRBD2 (6 bases). CDR3 DNA: TGTGCCAGCTCATCAATCGGGACTGTCGCCCAGTACTTC. This encodes CASSSIGTVAQYF.